This T cell receptor beta chain comes out of a study of shared clonotypes between healthy human individuals. Using around 180 ng DNA, 32,000 or so T cell genomes, the sorted-subset replicate PCRs were run. Data came from immunoSEQ multiplex PCR; TCRdb stores just in-frame clones and leaves some out. The sample lists over 750,000 clones; 95% to 97% were seen once. The germline gives CDR1 SGHRS, CDR2 YFSETQ. Trimming removed 1 base at V and 2 bases at J, with 10 bases between. CDR3 length: 14 amino acids. CD8 cells classed as naive were CD45RO-negative and positively selected for CCR7, excluding terminally differentiated effector memory CD45RA+ cells. Nashville, Tennessee was home to all donors, who were Caucasian adults. This clone has a handful of counts.

The TCR was taken from a young man in good health. The specimen was naive CD8+ T cells sorted from blood. The rearrangement joins TRBV5-1 to TRBJ2-7; possible D gene TRBD1, 5 bases. CDR3 sequence: CASSLRGITYEQYF. Written as DNA, the CDR3 is TGCGCCAGCAGCTTGAGGGGAATCACCTACGAGCAGTACTTC.